This T cell receptor beta chain was sequenced for a study of T cell responses to AZD1222 COVID-19 vaccine. Study findings and constraints: With dominance at 160-218 and 743-854, vaccine-associated CD4 TCRs spanned spike. Spike-specific TCR breadth and depth rose after two AZD1222 doses. No repertoire was sampled before or during the peak T cell response, only after it.

The CDR3 loop spans 15 amino acids. With V trimmed by 3 bases and J by 3 bases, 6 bases remained unmatched. CDR1 and CDR2 from the germline V gene are SGHAT and FQNNGV. This clone was observed a single time. Its antigen is not identified. Repertoires were generated with immunoSEQ multiplex PCR, while TCRdb's copy carries only in-frame clones and drops some. The repertoire holds more than 150,000 clones, with 94% as singletons. V usage is TRBV11-2 and J usage is TRBJ2-3; 7 positions match TRBD1. This specimen was peripheral blood, taken on day 0 of AZD1222 vaccination. This TCR was recovered from an adult in good health. The CDR3 loop is CASSFHLQGTDTQYF. CDR3 nucleotides: TGTGCCAGCAGCTTCCATCTACAGGGGACAGATACGCAGTATTTT.